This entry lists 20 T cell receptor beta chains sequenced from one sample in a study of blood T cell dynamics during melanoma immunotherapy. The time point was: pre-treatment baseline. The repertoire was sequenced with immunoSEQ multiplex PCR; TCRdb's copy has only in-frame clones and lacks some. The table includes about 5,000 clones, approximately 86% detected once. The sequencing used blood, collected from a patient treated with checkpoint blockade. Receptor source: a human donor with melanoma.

The CDR3 nucleotides read TGCAGCGTTTTAGTACCGGGACTTAGGAACACTGAAGCTTTCTTT. Amino acid sequence: CSVLVPGLRNTEAFF. The chain employs TRBV29-1 and TRBJ1-1, with D possibly matching TRBD1 (5 bases). Between the trimmed V and J ends, which lost 5 bases and 1 base, there was a span of 17 bases. The CDR3 is 15 residues long. In germline, CDR1 is SQVTM, CDR2 ANQGSEA.

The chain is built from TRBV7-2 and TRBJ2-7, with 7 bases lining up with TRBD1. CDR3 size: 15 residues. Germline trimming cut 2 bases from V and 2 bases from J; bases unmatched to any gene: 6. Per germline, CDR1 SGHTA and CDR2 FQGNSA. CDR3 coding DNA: TGTGCCAGCAGCTTATTAGGCAGGGGGACCTACGAGCAGTACTTC. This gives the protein CASSLLGRGTYEQYF.

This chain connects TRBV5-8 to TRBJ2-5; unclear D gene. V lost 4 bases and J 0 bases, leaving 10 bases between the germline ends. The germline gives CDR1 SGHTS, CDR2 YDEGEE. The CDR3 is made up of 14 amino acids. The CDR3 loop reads CASSPGRYQETQYF. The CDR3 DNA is TGTGCCAGCAGCCCCGGACGGTACCAAGAGACCCAGTACTTC.

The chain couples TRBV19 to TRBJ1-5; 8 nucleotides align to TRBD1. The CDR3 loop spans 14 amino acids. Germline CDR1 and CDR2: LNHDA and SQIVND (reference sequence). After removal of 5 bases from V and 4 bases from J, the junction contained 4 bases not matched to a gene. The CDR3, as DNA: TGTGCCAGTAGTGCCCGGACAGGGAATCAGCCCCAGCATTTT. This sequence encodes CASSARTGNQPQHF. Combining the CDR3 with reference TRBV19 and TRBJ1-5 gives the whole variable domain DGGITQSPKYLFRKEGQNVTLSCEQNLNHDAMYWYRQDPGQGLRLIYYSQIVNDFQKGDIAEGYSVSREKKESFPLTVTSAQKNPTAFYLCASSARTGNQPQHFGDGTRLSIL.

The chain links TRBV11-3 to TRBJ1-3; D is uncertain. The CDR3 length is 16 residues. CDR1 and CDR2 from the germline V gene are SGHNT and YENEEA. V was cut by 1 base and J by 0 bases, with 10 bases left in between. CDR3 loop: CASSLGGSSSGNTIYF. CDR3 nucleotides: TGTGCCAGCAGCTTAGGTGGGAGCAGCTCTGGAAACACCATATATTTT. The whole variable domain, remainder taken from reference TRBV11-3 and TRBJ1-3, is EAGVVQSPRYKIIEKKQPVAFWCNPISGHNTLYWYLQNLGQGPELLIRYENEEAVDDSQLPKDRFSAERLKGVDSTLKIQPAELGDSAVYLCASSLGGSSSGNTIYFGEGSWLTVV.

The CDR3: CASSTPGQGRSYEQYF. CDR3 coding DNA: TGTGCCAGCAGCACACCGGGACAGGGCCGCTCCTACGAGCAGTACTTC. V is TRBV7-2 and J is TRBJ2-7; TRBD1 aligns across 9 bases. The germline V gene has CDR1 SGHTA and CDR2 FQGNSA. This CDR3 spans 16 amino acids. The V and J ends lost 5 bases and 0 bases, in that order; junction bases with no gene match: 8.

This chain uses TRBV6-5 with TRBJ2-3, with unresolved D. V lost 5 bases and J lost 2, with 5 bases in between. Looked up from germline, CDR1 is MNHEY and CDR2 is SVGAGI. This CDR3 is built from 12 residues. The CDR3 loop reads CASSDITDTQYF. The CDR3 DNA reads TGTGCCAGCAGTGACATCACAGATACGCAGTATTTT.

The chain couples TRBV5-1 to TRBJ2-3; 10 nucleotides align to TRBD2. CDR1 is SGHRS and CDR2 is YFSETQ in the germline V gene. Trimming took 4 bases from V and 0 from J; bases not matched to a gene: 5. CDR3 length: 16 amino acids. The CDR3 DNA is TGCGCCAGCAGCCCAGGACTAGCGGCTAGCACAGATACGCAGTATTTT. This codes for CASSPGLAASTDTQYF.

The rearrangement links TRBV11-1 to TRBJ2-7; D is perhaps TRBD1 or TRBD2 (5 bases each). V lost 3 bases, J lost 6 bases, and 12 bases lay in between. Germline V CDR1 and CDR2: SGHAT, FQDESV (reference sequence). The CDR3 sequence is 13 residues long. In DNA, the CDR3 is TGTGCCAGCAGCTTGGATCAGGGAGTCGAGCAGTACTTC. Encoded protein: CASSLDQGVEQYF.

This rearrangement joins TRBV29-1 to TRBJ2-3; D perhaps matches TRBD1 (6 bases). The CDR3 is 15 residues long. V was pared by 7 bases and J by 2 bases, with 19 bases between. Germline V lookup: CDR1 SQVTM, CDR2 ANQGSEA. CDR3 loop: CSGEKGGTHTDTQYF. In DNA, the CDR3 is TGCAGCGGGGAGAAAGGGGGAACCCACACAGATACGCAGTATTTT.

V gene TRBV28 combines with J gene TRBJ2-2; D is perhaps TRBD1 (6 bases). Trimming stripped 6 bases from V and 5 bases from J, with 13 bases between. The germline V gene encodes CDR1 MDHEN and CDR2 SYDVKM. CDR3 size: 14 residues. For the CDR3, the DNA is TGTGCCAGCAGGACACAGGGTGGGACCGGGGAGCTGTTTTTT. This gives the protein CASRTQGGTGELFF.

The CDR3 DNA is TGTGCCATCAGTCCGGGACAGGGGAGAGGGGAGCAGTACTTC. The encoded protein is CAISPGQGRGEQYF. The rearrangement links TRBV10-3 to TRBJ2-7, with TRBD1 matching over 10 bases. Germline assignment: CDR1 ENHRY and CDR2 SYGVKD. The CDR3 consists of 14 residues. With V trimmed by 5 bases and J by 7 bases, 8 bases remained unmatched.

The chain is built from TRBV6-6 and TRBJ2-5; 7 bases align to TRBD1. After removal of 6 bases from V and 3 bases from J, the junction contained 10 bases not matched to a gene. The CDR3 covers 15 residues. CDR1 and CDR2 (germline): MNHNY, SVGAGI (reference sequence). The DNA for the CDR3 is TGTGCCAGCAGACCCCCGGGACAGCAGAAAGAGACCCAGTACTTC. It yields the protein CASRPPGQQKETQYF.

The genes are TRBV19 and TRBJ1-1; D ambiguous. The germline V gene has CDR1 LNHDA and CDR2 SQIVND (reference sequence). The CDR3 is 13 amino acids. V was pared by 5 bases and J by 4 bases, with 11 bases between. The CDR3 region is CASSEVAGTEAFF. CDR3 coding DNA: TGTGCCAGTAGTGAAGTGGCGGGCACTGAAGCTTTCTTT.

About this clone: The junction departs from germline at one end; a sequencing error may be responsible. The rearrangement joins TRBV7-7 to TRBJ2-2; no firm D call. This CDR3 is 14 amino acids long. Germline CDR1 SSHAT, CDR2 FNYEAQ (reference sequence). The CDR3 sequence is CASSLTDRTGELFF. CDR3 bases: TGTGCTAGCAGCTTAACGGATCGCACCGGGGAGCTGTTTTTT.

CDR3 sequence reads: CSAGINNEQFF. CDR3 nucleotide sequence: TGCAGTGCAGGCATTAACAATGAGCAGTTCTTC. The chain combines TRBV20-1 with TRBJ2-1; D uncertain. Germline-derived CDR1 and CDR2 are DFQATT and SNEGSKA (reference sequence). V gave up 6 bases and J gave up 5 bases, with 8 bases separating them. The CDR3 length is 11 residues.

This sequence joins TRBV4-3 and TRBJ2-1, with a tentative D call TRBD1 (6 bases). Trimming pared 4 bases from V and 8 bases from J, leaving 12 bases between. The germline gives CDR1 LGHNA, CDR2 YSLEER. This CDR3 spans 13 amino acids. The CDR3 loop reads CASSPREGDEQFF. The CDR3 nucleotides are TGCGCCAGCAGCCCAAGAGAGGGGGATGAGCAGTTCTTC.

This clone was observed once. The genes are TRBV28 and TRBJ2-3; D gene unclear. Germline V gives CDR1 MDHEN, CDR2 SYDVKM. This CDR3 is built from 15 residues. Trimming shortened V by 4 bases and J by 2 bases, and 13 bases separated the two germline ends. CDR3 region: CASSSTRVLTDTQYF. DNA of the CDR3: TGTGCCAGCAGTTCCACACGGGTCCTCACAGATACGCAGTATTTT.

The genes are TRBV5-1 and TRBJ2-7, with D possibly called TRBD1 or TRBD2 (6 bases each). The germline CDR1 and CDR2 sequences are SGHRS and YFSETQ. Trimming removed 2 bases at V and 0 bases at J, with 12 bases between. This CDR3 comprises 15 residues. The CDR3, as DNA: TGCGCCAGCAGCTTAGGGGGGCTAAGCTCCTACGAGCAGTACTTC. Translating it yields CASSLGGLSSYEQYF. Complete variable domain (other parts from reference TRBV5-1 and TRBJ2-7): KAGVTQTPRYLIKTRGQQVTLSCSPISGHRSVSWYQQTPGQGLQFLFEYFSETQRNKGNFPGRFSGRQFSNSRSEMNVSTLELGDSALYLCASSLGGLSSYEQYFGPGTRLTVT.

Written as DNA, the CDR3 is TGTGCCAGCAGCTTAAACCCCTTAGGGGCGGAGACCCAGTACTTC. Residues: CASSLNPLGAETQYF. The chain uses TRBV7-2 and TRBJ2-5; TRBD1 is a possible D gene (5 bases). The CDR3 consists of 15 residues. Germline-derived CDR1 and CDR2 are SGHTA and FQGNSA. V lost 2 bases and J lost 5, with 15 bases in between.